This record covers a single TCR beta chain. The CDR3 spans 15 residues. V shed 0 bases and J 5 bases; nucleotides not matched to a gene: 4. CDR1 is SEHNR, CDR2 FQNEAQ, per germline (reference sequence). Methods used by the authors: From reference gene primer amplification, estimates of nucleated cell counts were derived. Libraries were prepared by immunoSEQ multiplex PCR; TCRdb keeps only in-frame clonotypes and omits some of them. Clonal size and the V and J genes are those of that table, whereas D and trimming came from the DNA. Counted here are about 310,000 clones, nearly 90% occurring once; the ten biggest clones make up about 8.4%. The data originate from a study of blood T cell repertoires in COVID-19. At the level of the study: The United States, Italy and Spain were the sources of the acute and convalescent COVID-19 samples. PBMCs, B-cell-depleted T cells, or T cells provided the cDNA or gDNA that made up the material.

The material sequenced was PBMCs or T cells enriched from blood (not recorded which). The TCR comes from a woman younger than 45 who had recovered from COVID-19. The gene calls are TRBV7-9 and TRBJ2-4; 7 nucleotides line up with TRBD2. The CDR3 nucleotides read TGTGCCAGCAGCTTAGCTCGGGGGGTGGAAAACATTCAGTACTTC. The encoded protein is CASSLARGVENIQYF. Full variable domain (outside the CDR3, taken from reference TRBV7-9 and TRBJ2-4): DTGVSQNPRHKITKRGQNVTFRCDPISEHNRLYWYRQTLGQGPEFLTYFQNEAQLEKSRLLSDRFSAERPKGSFSTLEIQRTEQGDSAMYLCASSLARGVENIQYFGAGTRLSVL.